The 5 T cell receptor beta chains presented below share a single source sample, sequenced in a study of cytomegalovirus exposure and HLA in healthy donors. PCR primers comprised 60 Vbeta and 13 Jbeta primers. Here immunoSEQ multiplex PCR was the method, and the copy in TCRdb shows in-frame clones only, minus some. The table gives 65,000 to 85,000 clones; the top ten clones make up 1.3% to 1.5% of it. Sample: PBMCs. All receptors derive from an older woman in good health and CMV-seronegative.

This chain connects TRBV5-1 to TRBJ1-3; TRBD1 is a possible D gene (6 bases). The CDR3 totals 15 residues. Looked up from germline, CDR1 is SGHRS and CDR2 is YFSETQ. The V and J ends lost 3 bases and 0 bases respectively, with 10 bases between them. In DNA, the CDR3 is TGCGCCAGCAGCTACGGACAGCGCTCTGGAAACACCATATATTTT. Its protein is CASSYGQRSGNTIYF.

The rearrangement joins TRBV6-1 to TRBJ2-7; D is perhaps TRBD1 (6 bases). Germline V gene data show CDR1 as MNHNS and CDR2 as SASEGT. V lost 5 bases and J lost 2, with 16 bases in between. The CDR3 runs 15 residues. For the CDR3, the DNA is TGTGCCAGCAGTCTTCCGCGGGCAGGGGCCTACGAGCAGTACTTC. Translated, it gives CASSLPRAGAYEQYF.

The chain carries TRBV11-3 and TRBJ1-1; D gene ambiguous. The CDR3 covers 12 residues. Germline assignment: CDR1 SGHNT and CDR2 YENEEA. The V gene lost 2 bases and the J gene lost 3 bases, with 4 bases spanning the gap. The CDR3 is CASSLHDTEAFF. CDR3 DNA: TGTGCCAGCAGCTTACATGACACTGAAGCTTTCTTT.

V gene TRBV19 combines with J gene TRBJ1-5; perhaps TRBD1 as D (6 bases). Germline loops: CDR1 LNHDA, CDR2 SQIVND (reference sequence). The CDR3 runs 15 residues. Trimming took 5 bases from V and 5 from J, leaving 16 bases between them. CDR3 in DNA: TGTGCCAGTAGTGGGCCATTAAGGACAGATCAGCCCCAGCATTTT. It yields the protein CASSGPLRTDQPQHF.

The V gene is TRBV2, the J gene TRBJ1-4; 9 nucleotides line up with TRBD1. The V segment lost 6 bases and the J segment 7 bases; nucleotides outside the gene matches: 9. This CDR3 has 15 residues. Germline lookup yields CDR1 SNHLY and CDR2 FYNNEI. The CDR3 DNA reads TGTGCCAGCAGCCGCACCTCGACAGGGGGTGAAAAACTGTTTTTT. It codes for CASSRTSTGGEKLFF. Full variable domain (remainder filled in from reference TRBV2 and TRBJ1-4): EPEVTQTPSHQVTQMGQEVILRCVPISNHLYFYWYRQILGQKVEFLVSFYNNEISEKSEIFDDQFSVERPDGSNFTLKIRSTKLEDSAMYFCASSRTSTGGEKLFFGSGTQLSVL.